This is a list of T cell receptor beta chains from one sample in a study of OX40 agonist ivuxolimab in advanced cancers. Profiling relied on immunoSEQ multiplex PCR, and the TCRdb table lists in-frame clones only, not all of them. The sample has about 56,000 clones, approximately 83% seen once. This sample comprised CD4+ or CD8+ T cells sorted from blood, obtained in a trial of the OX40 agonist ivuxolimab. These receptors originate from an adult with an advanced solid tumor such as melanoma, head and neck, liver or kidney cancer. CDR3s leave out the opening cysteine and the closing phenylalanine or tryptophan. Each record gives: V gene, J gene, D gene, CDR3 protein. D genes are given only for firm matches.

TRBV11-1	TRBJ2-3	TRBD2	ASNSGNTDTQY
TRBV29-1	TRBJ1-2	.	SVDPSGVTYGYT
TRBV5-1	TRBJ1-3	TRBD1	ASSTGQGPISGNTIY
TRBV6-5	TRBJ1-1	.	ASSYDVPDTIEAF
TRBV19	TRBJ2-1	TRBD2	ASSPSGISSYNEQF
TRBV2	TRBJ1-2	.	ASSPQDNYGYT
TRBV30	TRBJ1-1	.	AWRGRMNTEAF
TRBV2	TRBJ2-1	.	ASSEIGISYNEQF
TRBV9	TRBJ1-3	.	ASSVAGQGNTIY
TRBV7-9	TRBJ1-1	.	ASSPSRGRSNTEAF
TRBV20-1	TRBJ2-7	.	SVGRDDEQY
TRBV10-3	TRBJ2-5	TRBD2	AISELAGGETQY
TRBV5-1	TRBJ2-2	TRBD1	ASSPLGRDRGSGELF
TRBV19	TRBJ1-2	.	ASSPSSGLLGYT
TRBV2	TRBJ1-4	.	ASSEFLGLSATNEKLF
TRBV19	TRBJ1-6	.	ASRQGETNSPLH
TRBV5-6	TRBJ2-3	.	ASSFYLLDLGTDTQY
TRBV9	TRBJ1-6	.	ASSPTRFGGAGSSPLH
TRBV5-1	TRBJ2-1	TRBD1	ASSWTATGSSYNEQF
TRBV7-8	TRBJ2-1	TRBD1	ASSFSQGSLYNEQF
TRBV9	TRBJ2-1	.	ASSVVGGYNNEQF
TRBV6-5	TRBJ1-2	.	ASSPTGPNYGYT
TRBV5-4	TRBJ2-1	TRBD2	ASSSGRGGLYNEQF
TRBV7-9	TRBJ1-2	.	ASSLVRKGYT
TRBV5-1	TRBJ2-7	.	ASSEPGGISYEQY
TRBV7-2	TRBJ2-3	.	ASSLTARGGRPDTQY
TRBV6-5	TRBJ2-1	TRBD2	ASSAGTSRYNEQF
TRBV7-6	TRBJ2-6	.	ASSYGRNGANVLT
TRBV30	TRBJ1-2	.	AWSTGYGYT
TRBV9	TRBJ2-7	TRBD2	ASSARSGGLDEQY
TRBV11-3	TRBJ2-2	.	ASSRNIRGQDTGELF
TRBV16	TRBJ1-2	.	ASSQSGGPNYGYT
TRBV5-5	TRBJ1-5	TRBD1	ASSLGQGSNQPQH
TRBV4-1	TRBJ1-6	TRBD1	ASSHDGTGVSPLH
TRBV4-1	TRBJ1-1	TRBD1	ASSQVQGAGTEAF
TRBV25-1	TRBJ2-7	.	ASSVESYEQY
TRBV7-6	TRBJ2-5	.	ASSLVSGETQY
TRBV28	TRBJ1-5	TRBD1	ASSLSRGHNQPQH
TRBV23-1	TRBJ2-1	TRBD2	ASSQLAGNCSYNEQF
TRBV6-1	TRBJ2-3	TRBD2	ASSEALLVSGGSGTQY
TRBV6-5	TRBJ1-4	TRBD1	ARGGRDRVNEKLF
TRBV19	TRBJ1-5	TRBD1	ASSIGTGYQPQH
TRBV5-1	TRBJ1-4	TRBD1	ASSLADRGRGEKLF
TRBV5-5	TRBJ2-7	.	ASTLRRGAYEQY
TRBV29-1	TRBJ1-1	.	SVGGIMNTEAF
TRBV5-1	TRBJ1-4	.	ASRLSPDTGEKLF
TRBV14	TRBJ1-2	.	ASSHSPGPYGYT
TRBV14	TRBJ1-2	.	ASSQGGSYYGYT
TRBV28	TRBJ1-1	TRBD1	ASRLVSGGRAF
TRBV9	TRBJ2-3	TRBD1	ASSVTGVSTDTQY
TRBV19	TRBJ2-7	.	ASSIDSTDTYEQY
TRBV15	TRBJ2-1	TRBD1	ATSRRTGDYNEQF
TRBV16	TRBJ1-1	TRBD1	ASSQSGSGGRGTEAF